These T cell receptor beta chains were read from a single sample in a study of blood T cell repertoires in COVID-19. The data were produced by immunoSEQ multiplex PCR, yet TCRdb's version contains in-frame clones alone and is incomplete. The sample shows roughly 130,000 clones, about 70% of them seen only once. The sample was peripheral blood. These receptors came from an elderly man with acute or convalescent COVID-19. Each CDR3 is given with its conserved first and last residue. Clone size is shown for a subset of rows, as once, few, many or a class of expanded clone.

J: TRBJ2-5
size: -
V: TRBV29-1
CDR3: CSVREWRGIETQYF

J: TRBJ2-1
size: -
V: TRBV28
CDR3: CASSSPSGRSSYNEQFF

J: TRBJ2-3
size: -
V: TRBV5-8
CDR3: CASKDSSTDTQYF

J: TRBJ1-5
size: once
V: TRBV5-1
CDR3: CASSPGQGINNQPQHF

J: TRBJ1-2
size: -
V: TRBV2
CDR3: CASTVGDRGNNTF

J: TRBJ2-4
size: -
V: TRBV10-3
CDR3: CAISLGQENIQYF

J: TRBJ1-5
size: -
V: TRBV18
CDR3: CASSPGADQPQHF

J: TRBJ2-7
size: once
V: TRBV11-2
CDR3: CASSLGLRGGTYEQYF

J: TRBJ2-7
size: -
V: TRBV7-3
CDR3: CASSLNPYEQYF

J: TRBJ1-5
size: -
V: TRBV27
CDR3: CASSLRPGRDSNQPQHF

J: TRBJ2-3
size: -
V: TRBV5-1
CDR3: CASSPTSRTDTQYF

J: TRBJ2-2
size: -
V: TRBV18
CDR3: CASSPSPSTGELFF

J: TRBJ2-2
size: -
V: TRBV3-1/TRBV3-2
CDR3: CASSHRRPTSGGFTGELFF

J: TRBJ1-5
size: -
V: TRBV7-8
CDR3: CASSFTAYQPQHF

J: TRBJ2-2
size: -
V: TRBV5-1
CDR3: CASSAPRGTGNTGELFF

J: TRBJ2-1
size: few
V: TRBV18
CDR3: CASSPLYSSDEQFF

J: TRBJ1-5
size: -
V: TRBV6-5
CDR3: CASSYSKTGPNQPQHF

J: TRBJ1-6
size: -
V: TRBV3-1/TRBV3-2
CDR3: CASSHRNSPLHF

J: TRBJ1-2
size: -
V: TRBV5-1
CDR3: CASSREANYGYTF

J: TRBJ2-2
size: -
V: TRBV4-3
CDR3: CASRAGVNTGELFF

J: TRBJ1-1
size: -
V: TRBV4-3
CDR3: CASSLTGTANTEAFF

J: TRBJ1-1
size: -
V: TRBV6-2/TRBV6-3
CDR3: CASSAQGVHTEAFF

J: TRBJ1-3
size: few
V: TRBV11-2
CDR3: CASSLEGRSSGNTIYF

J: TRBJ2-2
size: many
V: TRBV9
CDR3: CASRDSWNTGELFF

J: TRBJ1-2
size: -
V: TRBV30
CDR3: CAWSVPDRGGYTF

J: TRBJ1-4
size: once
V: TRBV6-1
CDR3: CASSGVVRGGLGEKLFF

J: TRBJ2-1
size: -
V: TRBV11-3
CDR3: CASSPGAGLDEQFF

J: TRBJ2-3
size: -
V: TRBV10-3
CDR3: CAISEWGGRADTQYF

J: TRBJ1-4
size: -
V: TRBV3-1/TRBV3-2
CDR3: CASSQDTVQEKLFF

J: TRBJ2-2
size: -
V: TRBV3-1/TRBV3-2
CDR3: CASSLRGGELFF

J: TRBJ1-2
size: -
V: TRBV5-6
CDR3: CASSRDRFYGYTF

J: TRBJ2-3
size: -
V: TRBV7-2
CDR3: CASREAGTDTQYF

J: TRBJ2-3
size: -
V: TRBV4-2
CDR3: CASSQDWGLAGDTDTQYF